Presented here are 4 T cell receptor beta chains from one specimen sequenced in a study of blood T cell repertoires in COVID-19. Repertoires were generated with immunoSEQ multiplex PCR, while TCRdb's copy carries only in-frame clones and drops some. This table has tens of thousands of clones, just under 85% appearing once. The sequencing sample was made of peripheral blood. The source is a man between 65 and 79 years old with acute or convalescent COVID-19.

This chain uses TRBV14 with TRBJ2-5; the D is unclear. CDR1 SGHDN and CDR2 FVKESK come from the germline V gene. V shed 3 bases and J shed 5 bases, with 10 bases lying between them. This CDR3 comprises 13 residues. CDR3: CASSQVLRETQYF. The CDR3 nucleotides read TGTGCCAGCAGCCAGGTGTTGAGGGAGACCCAGTACTTC.

The chain's CDR3 is CASSSLAFSTDTQYF. CDR3 DNA sequence: TGTGCCAGCAGCTCCCTAGCGTTTAGCACAGATACGCAGTATTTT. This rearrangement joins TRBV7-9 to TRBJ2-3, with a tentative D call TRBD2 (6 bases). The CDR3 sequence is 15 residues long. The V gene lost 4 bases and the J gene lost 0 bases, with 11 bases spanning the gap. CDR1 and CDR2 (germline): SEHNR, FQNEAQ (reference sequence).

CDR3 residues: CASSEYPTTGGGYTF. The CDR3 DNA follows: TGTGCCAGCAGTGAATACCCGACTACAGGGGGGGGCTACACCTTC. The chain has TRBV6-1 and TRBJ1-2; 8 bases agree with TRBD1. The CDR3 is 15 amino acids. Germline V lookup: CDR1 MNHNS, CDR2 SASEGT. With V trimmed by 2 bases and J by 8 bases, 10 bases remained unmatched.

This clone was counted only a few times. Germline and junction disagree at one end, which may indicate a read error. The chain combines TRBV6-4 with TRBJ1-6; the D is unclear. Germline assignment: CDR1 MRHNA and CDR2 SNTAGT. This CDR3 spans 14 amino acids. The CDR3 reads CARSLLPYNSPLHF. CDR3 sequence (DNA): TGTGCCCGCAGCCTCCTCCCCTATAATTCACCCCTCCACTTT.